A single sample is the source of the 4 T cell receptor beta chains below, sequenced in a study of blood T cell repertoires in COVID-19. Some clones are missing from TCRdb's copy, which holds only in-frame ones; the method was immunoSEQ multiplex PCR. Among 150,000 to 200,000 clones listed, roughly nine tenths were seen once. The sample was peripheral blood. Receptors were obtained from a man between 60 and 70 years old with active or convalescent COVID-19.

This rearrangement joins TRBV20-1 to TRBJ1-6; D uncertain. Trimming took off 3 bases at V and 8 bases at J, with 11 bases between the two ends. CDR1 and CDR2 (germline): DFQATT, SNEGSKA (reference sequence). The CDR3 is made up of 13 amino acids. CDR3 DNA sequence: TGCAGTGCTAGTGGGAGAATTGATTCACCCCTCCACTTT. Translated, it gives CSASGRIDSPLHF.

This sequence joins TRBV7-2 and TRBJ2-7; 8 nucleotides align to TRBD2. J was trimmed by 2 bases and V by 2 bases; bases with no gene match: 5. Germline CDR1 is SGHTA and CDR2 is FQGNSA. The CDR3 has 15 amino acids. CDR3 sequence: CASSLLSGGPYEQYF. In nucleotides, the CDR3 is TGTGCCAGCAGCTTACTAAGCGGGGGCCCCTACGAGCAGTACTTC.

This clone has just a few counts. The chain combines TRBV6-1 with TRBJ1-5; D unresolved. The V gene lost 3 bases and the J gene lost 3 bases, with 15 bases spanning the gap. CDR1 MNHNS and CDR2 SASEGT come from the germline V gene. The CDR3 has 16 amino acids. CDR3 region: CASSDGDGGNNQPQHF. DNA for the CDR3: TGTGCCAGCAGTGACGGTGACGGCGGGAACAATCAGCCCCAGCATTTT.

The gene calls are TRBV7-2 and TRBJ2-7, with D maybe TRBD2 (5 bases). V lost 4 bases to trimming and J lost 6 bases, with 16 bases between them. Germline-derived CDR1 and CDR2 are SGHTA and FQGNSA. This CDR3 spans 14 amino acids. CDR3 coding DNA: TGTGCCAGCAGCTCCCCTAGCATCGGCCTCGAGCAGTACTTC. Its translation: CASSSPSIGLEQYF.